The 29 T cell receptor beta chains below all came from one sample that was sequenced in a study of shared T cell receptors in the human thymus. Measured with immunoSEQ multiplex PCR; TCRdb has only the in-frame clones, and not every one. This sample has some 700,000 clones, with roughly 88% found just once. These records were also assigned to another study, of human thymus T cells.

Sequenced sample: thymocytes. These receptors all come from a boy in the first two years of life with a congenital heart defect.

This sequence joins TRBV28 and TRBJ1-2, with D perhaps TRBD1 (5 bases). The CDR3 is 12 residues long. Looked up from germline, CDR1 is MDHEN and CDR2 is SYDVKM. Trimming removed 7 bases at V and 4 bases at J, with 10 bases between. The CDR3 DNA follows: TGTGCCAGCACCTTCCAGGGCTATGGCTACACCTTC. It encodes CASTFQGYGYTF.

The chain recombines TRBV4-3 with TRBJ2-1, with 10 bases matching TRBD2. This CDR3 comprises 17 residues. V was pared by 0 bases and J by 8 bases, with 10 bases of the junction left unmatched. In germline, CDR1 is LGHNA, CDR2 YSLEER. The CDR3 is CASSQDTGLAGEYEQFF. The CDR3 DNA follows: TGCGCCAGCAGCCAAGATACGGGGCTAGCGGGAGAGTATGAGCAGTTCTTC.

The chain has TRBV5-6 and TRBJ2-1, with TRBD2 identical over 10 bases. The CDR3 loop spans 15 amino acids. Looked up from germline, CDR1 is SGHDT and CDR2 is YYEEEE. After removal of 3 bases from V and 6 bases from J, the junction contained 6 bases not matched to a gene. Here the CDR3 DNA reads TGTGCCAGCAGCTGGGGGGCTAGCGGGGGCAATGAGCAGTTCTTC. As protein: CASSWGASGGNEQFF.

The CDR3 nucleotides read TGTGCCAGCAGCTTAGCGTATGGTGATCCGGGACTCAGGGACTACGAGCAGTACTTC. Translation gives CASSLAYGDPGLRDYEQYF. The chain uses TRBV7-9 and TRBJ2-7; maybe TRBD2 (6 bases). CDR1 is SEHNR, CDR2 FQNEAQ, per germline (reference sequence). This CDR3 has 19 residues. V was pared by 0 bases and J by 3 bases, with 24 bases between.

The CDR3 loop reads CASSASNRVDSNQPQHF. The CDR3 DNA follows: TGTGCCAGCAGCGCCTCGAACAGGGTTGATAGCAATCAGCCCCAGCATTTT. The chain employs TRBV9 and TRBJ1-5; the D gene is possibly TRBD1 (6 bases). Trimming took 3 bases from V and 0 from J, leaving 16 bases between them. The CDR3 contains 17 residues. The germline V gene encodes CDR1 SGDLS and CDR2 YYNGEE. Full variable domain (rest looked up from reference TRBV9 and TRBJ1-5): DSGVTQTPKHLITATGQRVTLRCSPRSGDLSVYWYQQSLDQGLQFLIQYYNGEERAKGNILERFSAQQFPDLHSELNLSSLELGDSALYFCASSASNRVDSNQPQHFGDGTRLSIL.

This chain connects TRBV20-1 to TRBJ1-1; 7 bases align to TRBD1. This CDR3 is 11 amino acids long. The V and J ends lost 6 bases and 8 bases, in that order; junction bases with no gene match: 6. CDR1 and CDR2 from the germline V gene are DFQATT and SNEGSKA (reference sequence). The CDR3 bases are TGCAGTGCCAAACAGGGGCCCGAAGCTTTCTTT. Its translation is CSAKQGPEAFF.

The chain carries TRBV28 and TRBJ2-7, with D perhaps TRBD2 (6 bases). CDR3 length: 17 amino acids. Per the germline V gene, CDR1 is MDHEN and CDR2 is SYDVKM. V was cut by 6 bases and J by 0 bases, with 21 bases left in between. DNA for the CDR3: TGTGCCAGCAGCCGGATCGGGGGTGGGGCTCTCTCCTACGAGCAGTACTTC. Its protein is CASSRIGGGALSYEQYF.

The chain's CDR3 is CASGLGEQNYGYTF. For the CDR3, the DNA is TGTGCCAGCGGGCTCGGGGAACAGAACTATGGCTACACCTTC. The rearrangement joins TRBV28 to TRBJ1-2; no firm D call. This CDR3 comprises 14 residues. The V gene lost 8 bases and the J gene lost 2 bases, with 15 bases spanning the gap. CDR1 and CDR2 from the germline V gene are MDHEN and SYDVKM.

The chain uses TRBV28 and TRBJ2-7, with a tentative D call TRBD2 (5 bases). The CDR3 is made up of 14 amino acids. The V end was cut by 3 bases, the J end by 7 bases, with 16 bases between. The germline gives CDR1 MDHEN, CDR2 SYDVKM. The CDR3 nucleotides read TGTGCCAGCAGTTTGTGGCACCACCGGGAAGAGCAGTACTTC. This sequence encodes CASSLWHHREEQYF.

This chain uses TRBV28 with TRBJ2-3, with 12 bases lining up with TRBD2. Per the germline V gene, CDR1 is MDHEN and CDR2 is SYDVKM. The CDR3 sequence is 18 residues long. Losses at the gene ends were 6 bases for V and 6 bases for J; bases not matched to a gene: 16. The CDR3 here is CASSRGLAGTVSRDTQYF. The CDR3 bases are TGTGCCAGCAGCCGCGGACTAGCGGGAACAGTGTCGCGGGATACGCAGTATTTT.

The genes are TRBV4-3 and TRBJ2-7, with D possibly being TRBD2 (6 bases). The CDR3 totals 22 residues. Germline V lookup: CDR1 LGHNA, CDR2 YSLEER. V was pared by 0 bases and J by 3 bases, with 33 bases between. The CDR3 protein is CASSQDTCSGLPKPLPIYEQYF. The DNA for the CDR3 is TGCGCCAGCAGCCAAGATACCTGTTCAGGACTACCTAAACCTCTACCCATCTACGAGCAGTACTTC.

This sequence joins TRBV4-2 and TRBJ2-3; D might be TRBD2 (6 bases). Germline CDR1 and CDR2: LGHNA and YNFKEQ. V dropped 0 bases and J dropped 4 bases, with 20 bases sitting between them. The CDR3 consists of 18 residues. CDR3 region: CASSQDEIIAAFADTQYF. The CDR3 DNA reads TGTGCCAGCAGCCAAGATGAGATAATAGCGGCGTTTGCAGATACGCAGTATTTT.

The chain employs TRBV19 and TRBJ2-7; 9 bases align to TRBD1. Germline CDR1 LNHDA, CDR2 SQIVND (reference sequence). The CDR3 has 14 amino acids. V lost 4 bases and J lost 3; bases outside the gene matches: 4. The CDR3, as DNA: TGTGCCAGTAGTAGACAGGGGGTGATCTACGAGCAGTACTTC. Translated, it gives CASSRQGVIYEQYF.

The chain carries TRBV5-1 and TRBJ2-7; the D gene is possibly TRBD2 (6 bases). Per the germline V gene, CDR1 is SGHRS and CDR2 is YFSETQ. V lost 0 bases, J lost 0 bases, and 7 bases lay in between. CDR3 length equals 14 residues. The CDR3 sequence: CASSLAGVSYEQYF. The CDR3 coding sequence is TGCGCCAGCAGCTTGGCGGGGGTCTCCTACGAGCAGTACTTC.

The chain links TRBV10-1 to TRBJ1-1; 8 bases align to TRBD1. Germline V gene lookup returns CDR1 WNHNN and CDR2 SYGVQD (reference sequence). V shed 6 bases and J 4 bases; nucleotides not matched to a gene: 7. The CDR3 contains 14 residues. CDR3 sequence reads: CASRPGGAGTEAFF. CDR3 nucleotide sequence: TGCGCCAGCAGGCCAGGGGGCGCCGGCACTGAAGCTTTCTTT.

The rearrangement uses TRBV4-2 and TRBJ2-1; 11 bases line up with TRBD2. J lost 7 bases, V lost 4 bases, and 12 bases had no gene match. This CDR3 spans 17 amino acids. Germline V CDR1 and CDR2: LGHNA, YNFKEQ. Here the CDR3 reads CASSRSILAGGGNEQFF. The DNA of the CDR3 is TGTGCCAGCAGCCGATCTATTCTAGCGGGAGGAGGGAATGAGCAGTTCTTC.

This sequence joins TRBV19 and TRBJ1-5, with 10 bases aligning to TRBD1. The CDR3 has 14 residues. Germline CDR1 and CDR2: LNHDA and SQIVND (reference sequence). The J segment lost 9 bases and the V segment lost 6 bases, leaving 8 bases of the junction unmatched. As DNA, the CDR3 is TGTGCCAGTAGGCCGGGACAGGGGCTATCGCCCCAGCATTTT. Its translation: CASRPGQGLSPQHF.

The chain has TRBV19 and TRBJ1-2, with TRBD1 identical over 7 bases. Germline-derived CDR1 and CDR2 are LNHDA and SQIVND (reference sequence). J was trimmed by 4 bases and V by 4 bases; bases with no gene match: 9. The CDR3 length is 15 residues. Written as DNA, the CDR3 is TGTGCCAGTAGTACCCTCCGGGACAGCTTCTATGGCTACACCTTC. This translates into CASSTLRDSFYGYTF.

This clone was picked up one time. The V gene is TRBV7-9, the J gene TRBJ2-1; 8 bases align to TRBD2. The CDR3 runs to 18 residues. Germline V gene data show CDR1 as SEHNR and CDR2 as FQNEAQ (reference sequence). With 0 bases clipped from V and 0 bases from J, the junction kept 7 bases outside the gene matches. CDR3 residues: CASSLALRGTSSYNEQFF. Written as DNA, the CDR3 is TGTGCCAGCAGCTTAGCGCTAAGGGGGACTAGCTCCTACAATGAGCAGTTCTTC.

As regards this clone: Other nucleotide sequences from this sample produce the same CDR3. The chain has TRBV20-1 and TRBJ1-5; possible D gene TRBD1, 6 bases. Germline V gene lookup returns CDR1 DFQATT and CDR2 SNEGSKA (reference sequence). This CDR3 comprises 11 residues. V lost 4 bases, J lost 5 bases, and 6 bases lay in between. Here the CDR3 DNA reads TGCAGTGCTACAGGGGATCAGCCCCAGCATTTT. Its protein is CSATGDQPQHF.

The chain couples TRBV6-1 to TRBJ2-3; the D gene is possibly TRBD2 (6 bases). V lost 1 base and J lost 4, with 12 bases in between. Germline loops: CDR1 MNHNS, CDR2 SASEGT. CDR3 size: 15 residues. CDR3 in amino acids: CASSEEEGSSDTQYF. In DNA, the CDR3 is TGTGCCAGCAGTGAAGAGGAGGGTTCCTCAGATACGCAGTATTTT.

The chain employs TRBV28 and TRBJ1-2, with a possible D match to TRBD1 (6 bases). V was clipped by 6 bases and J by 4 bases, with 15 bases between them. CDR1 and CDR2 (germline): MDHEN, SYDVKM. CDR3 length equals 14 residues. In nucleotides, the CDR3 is TGTGCCAGCAGCAACAGGGTGGGGAGCTATGGCTACACCTTC. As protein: CASSNRVGSYGYTF.

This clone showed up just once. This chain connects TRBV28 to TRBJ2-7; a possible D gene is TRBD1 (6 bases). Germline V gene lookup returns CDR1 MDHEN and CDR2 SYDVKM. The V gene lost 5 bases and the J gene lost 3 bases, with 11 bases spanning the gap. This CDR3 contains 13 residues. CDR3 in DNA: TGTGCCAGCAGTGGTGACAGGCACTACGAGCAGTACTTC. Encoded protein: CASSGDRHYEQYF.

CDR3 sequence (DNA): TGTGCCAGCAGGCGAACTAGCAGAAGATACGAGCAGTACTTC. It encodes CASRRTSRRYEQYF. The chain is built from TRBV28 and TRBJ2-7, with a possible D match to TRBD2 (6 bases). Trimming shortened V by 6 bases and J by 4 bases, and 16 bases separated the two germline ends. The germline V gene has CDR1 MDHEN and CDR2 SYDVKM. This CDR3 spans 14 amino acids.

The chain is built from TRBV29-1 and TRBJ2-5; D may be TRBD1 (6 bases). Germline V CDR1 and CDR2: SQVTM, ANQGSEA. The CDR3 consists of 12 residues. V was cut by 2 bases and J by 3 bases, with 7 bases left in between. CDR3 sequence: CSVEQGKETQYF. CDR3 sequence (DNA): TGCAGCGTTGAACAGGGGAAAGAGACCCAGTACTTC.

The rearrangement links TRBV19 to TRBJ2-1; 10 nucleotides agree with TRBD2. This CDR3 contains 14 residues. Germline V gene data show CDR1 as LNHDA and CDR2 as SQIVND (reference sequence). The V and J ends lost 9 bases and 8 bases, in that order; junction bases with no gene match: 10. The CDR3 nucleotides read TGTGCCAGCACAACGAGCGGGAGGGCCCATGAGCAGTTCTTC. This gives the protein CASTTSGRAHEQFF.

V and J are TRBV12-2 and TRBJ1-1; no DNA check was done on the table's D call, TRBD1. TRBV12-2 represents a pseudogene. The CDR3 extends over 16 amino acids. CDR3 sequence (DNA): TGTGCAAGTCGCTTACCCCCCGGGACAGGGAACACTGAAGCTTTCTTT. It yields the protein CASRLPPGTGNTEAFF.

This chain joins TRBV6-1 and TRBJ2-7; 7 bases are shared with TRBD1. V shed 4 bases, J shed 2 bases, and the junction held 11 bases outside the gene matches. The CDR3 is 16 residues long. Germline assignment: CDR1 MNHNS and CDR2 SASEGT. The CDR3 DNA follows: TGTGCCAGCAGTGTCAAAGGGGGCGCGACAGCCTACGAGCAGTACTTC. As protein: CASSVKGGATAYEQYF.

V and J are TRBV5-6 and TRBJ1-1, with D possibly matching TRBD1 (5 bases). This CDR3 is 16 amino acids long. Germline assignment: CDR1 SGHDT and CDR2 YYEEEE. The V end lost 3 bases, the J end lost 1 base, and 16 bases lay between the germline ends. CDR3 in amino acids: CASSYEQGGSNTEAFF. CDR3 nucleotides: TGTGCCAGCAGCTACGAGCAGGGAGGATCGAACACTGAAGCTTTCTTT.